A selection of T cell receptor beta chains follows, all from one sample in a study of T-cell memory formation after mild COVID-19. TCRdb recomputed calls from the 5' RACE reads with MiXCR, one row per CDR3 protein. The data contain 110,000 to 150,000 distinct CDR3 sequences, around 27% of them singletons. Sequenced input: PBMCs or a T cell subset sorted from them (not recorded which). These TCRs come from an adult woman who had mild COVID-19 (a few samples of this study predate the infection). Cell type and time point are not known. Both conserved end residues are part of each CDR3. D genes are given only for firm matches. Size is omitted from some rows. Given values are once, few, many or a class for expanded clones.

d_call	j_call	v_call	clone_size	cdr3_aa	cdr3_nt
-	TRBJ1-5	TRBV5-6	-	CASSYRASYRPQHF	TGTGCCAGCAGCTACAGGGCCTCTTATCGGCCCCAGCATTTT
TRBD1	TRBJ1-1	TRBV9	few	CASSVHPGGMNTEAFF	TGTGCCAGCAGCGTACATCCAGGGGGCATGAACACTGAAGCTTTCTTT
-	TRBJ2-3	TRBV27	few	CASKGIVDTQYF	TGTGCCAGCAAGGGGATAGTAGATACGCAGTATTTT
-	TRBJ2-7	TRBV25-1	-	CASSELTHEQYF	TGTGCCAGCAGTGAATTAACCCACGAGCAGTACTTC
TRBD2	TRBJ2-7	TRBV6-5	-	CASYPLAGSYEQYF	TGTGCCAGCTACCCGCTAGCGGGATCCTACGAGCAGTACTTC
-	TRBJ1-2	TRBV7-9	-	CASSLGFNYGYTF	TGTGCCAGCAGCTTAGGATTTAACTATGGCTACACCTTC
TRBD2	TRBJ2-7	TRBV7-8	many	CASSSTGTSGYYEQYF	TGTGCCAGCAGCTCTACCGGGACTAGCGGGTATTACGAGCAGTACTTC
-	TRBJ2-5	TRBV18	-	CASSPPRTGPDQETQYF	TGTGCCAGCTCACCACCTCGAACAGGCCCCGATCAAGAGACCCAGTACTTC
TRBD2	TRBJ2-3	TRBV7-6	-	CASSFAGTSNFGTDTQYF	TGTGCCAGCAGCTTTGCCGGGACTAGCAATTTCGGCACAGATACGCAGTATTTT
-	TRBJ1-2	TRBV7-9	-	CASSFGREDGYTF	TGTGCCAGCAGCTTTGGTAGGGAGGATGGCTACACCTTC
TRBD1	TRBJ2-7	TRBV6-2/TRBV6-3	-	CASSYLQGSAYEQYF	TGTGCCAGCAGTTACTTACAGGGGAGCGCGTACGAGCAGTACTTC
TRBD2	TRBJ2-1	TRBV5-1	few	CASSSESGGEQFF	TGCGCCAGCAGCTCTGAAAGCGGGGGGGAGCAGTTCTTC
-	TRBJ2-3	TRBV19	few	CASSPPGGIGDTQYF	TGTGCCAGTAGCCCCCCCGGGGGCATCGGAGATACGCAGTATTTT
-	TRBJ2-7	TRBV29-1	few	CSVLPTVSYEQYF	TGCAGCGTGCTCCCGACAGTCTCCTACGAGCAGTACTTC
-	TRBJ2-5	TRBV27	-	CASRPEGYQETQYF	TGTGCCAGCAGACCCGAGGGTTACCAAGAGACCCAGTACTTC
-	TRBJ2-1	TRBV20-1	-	CSADQGGHEQFF	TGCAGTGCTGACCAGGGGGGTCATGAGCAGTTCTTC
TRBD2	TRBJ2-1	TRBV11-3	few	CASSLPGLAGAPFVEQFF	TGTGCCAGCAGCTTACCCGGACTAGCGGGAGCACCCTTTGTGGAGCAGTTCTTC